What follows describes a single T cell receptor (beta chain). This specimen comes from a study of blood T cell repertoires in COVID-19. Study background: Samples came from the United States, Italy and Spain, spanning acute and convalescent COVID-19. The cDNA or gDNA used as material had been derived from T cells, B-cell-depleted T cells, or PBMCs.

The CDR3 loop spans 16 amino acids. Per germline, CDR1 SGHTA and CDR2 FQGTGA. The J segment lost 5 bases and the V segment lost 5 bases, leaving 9 bases of the junction unmatched. Per the original data handling: Reference gene primer amplification in the assay estimated nucleated cell counts. Method: immunoSEQ multiplex PCR; TCRdb's copy keeps in-frame clones and lacks some. That table supplies the V and J calls and clone size; D and trimming were determined from the DNA. This table has approximately 32,000 clones, 80% to 90% appearing once. The V and J genes are TRBV7-3 and TRBJ2-3; 11 bases fit TRBD2. Sequencing was done on a sample of peripheral blood. This receptor was identified in a human donor in a cohort sampled during active COVID-19. CDR3 amino acids: CASSPERLAGGDTQYF. CDR3 DNA sequence: TGTGCCAGCAGCCCGGAACGGCTAGCGGGGGGAGATACGCAGTATTTT.